The 21 T cell receptor beta chains reported below all come from one sample, sequenced in a study of T cells in Graves' hyperthyroidism and ophthalmopathy. Amplification of TCR beta CDR3 regions was performed using RNA transcripts as template. During a first-round RT-PCR of the TCR CDR3, the HTBI primer set was used. TCRdb called the multiplex PCR reads again in MiXCR, with one record for every CDR3 protein. The table has hundreds of thousands of distinct CDR3 sequences, around 15% seen once. Sequencing used blood. The receptors were sampled from a woman aged 55-75 years with Graves' ophthalmopathy.

This clonotype was seen many times. The rearrangement uses TRBV30 and TRBJ1-2, with D uncertain. The CDR3 loop spans 12 amino acids. Germline assignment: CDR1 GTSNPN and CDR2 SVGIG (reference sequence). The germline V and J ends were trimmed by 6 bases and 2 bases, with 10 bases remaining between them. The CDR3 sequence: CACAPKNYGYTF. In DNA, the CDR3 is TGTGCCTGTGCCCCAAAGAACTATGGCTACACCTTC.

The chain combines TRBV20-1 with TRBJ2-7; D might be TRBD2 (6 bases). The CDR3 runs 14 residues. CDR1 DFQATT and CDR2 SNEGSKA come from the germline V gene (reference sequence). V shed 6 bases and J shed 0 bases, with 15 bases lying between them. The chain's CDR3 is CSAIAPSVSYEQYF. CDR3 nucleotide sequence: TGCAGTGCCATCGCACCTAGCGTCTCCTACGAGCAGTACTTC.

In this sample, this clonotype turned up many times. The chain couples TRBV15 to TRBJ1-4; 7 bases match TRBD1. V lost 5 bases to trimming and J lost 8 bases; unmatched junction nucleotides: 8. The CDR3 runs to 14 residues. Germline values: CDR1 LNHNV, CDR2 YYDKDF (reference sequence). The CDR3 here is CATSSDRAGEKLFF. The CDR3 DNA reads TGTGCCACCAGCTCCGACAGGGCGGGAGAAAAACTGTTTTTT.

V gene TRBV12-3 or TRBV12-4 combines with J gene TRBJ1-1; the match to TRBD1 covers 7 bases. V lost 7 bases to trimming and J lost 6 bases; unmatched junction nucleotides: 11. There are 14 residues in the CDR3. This CDR3 is CASIPTGHTAEAFF. The CDR3 DNA reads as TGTGCCAGCATCCCGACAGGGCATACCGCTGAAGCTTTCTTT.

This clonotype showed up just a few times. CDR3 DNA: TGCAGCGTTTCAGGGCGGGAGGACAATGAGCAGTTCTTC. This sequence encodes CSVSGREDNEQFF. The chain uses TRBV29-1 and TRBJ2-1; 8 nucleotides align to TRBD2. Germline assignment: CDR1 SQVTM and CDR2 ANQGSEA. The trim removed 5 bases at V and 5 bases at J, leaving 5 bases unmatched. CDR3 length: 13 residues.

This clonotype was observed many times. The rearrangement links TRBV6-2 or TRBV6-3 to TRBJ2-5; 7 bases fit TRBD2. Germline trimming cut 0 bases from V and 0 bases from J; bases unmatched to any gene: 1. From germline, CDR1 is MNHEY and CDR2 SVGEGT. CDR3 length equals 15 residues. CDR3 nucleotide sequence: TGTGCCAGCAGTTACTCTCTAGCGGACCAAGAGACCCAGTACTTC. Translating gives CASSYSLADQETQYF.

This chain uses TRBV6-1 with TRBJ2-2; 7 nucleotides match TRBD1. V shed 8 bases and J 0 bases; nucleotides not matched to a gene: 6. The CDR3 has 15 residues. Germline CDR1 reads MNHNS; CDR2 reads SASEGT. The CDR3 region is CASGTQGANTGELFF. CDR3 nucleotides: TGTGCCAGCGGTACTCAGGGGGCGAACACCGGGGAGCTGTTTTTT.

This clonotype showed up many times. The gene calls are TRBV24-1 and TRBJ1-1; D perhaps matches TRBD1 (6 bases). The V gene's germline CDR1 is KGHDR and CDR2 SFDVKD. The CDR3 has 14 amino acids. With 5 bases removed from V and 0 bases from J, the gap between germline ends came to 9 bases. CDR3 bases: TGTGCCACCAGTGCGGGACAAATGAACACTGAAGCTTTCTTT. Its translation is CATSAGQMNTEAFF.

Ten or more counts support this clonotype. J is TRBJ2-1 and V is TRBV5-1, with 9 bases aligning to TRBD2. The CDR3 is made up of 16 amino acids. The ends lost 2 bases at V and 9 bases at J; junction bases unmatched: 12. Germline CDR1 is SGHRS and CDR2 is YFSETQ. The CDR3 nucleotides are TGCGCCAGCAGCTTATTAGCGGGAGCCCCAGGAGGTGAGCAGTTCTTC. It specifies CASSLLAGAPGGEQFF.

This clonotype was seen repeatedly, ten times or more. The chain joins TRBV20-1 to TRBJ2-2; D remains ambiguous. Germline loops: CDR1 DFQATT, CDR2 SNEGSKA (reference sequence). The CDR3 covers 11 residues. V was shortened by 3 bases and J by 5 bases, with 4 bases between the two germline ends. The CDR3 bases are TGCAGTGCTAGGGGTACCGGGGAGCTGTTTTTT. It is translated as CSARGTGELFF.

The chain employs TRBV7-9 and TRBJ2-1; possible D gene TRBD2, 6 bases. The CDR3 runs to 16 residues. Trimming took 5 bases from V and 0 from J, leaving 14 bases between them. The germline CDR1 and CDR2 sequences are SEHNR and FQNEAQ (reference sequence). In nucleotides, the CDR3 is TGTGCCAGCAGCCTGACTAACGGGAGCTCCTACAATGAGCAGTTCTTC. It is translated as CASSLTNGSSYNEQFF. Variable domain in full (rest from reference TRBV7-9 and TRBJ2-1): DTGVSQNPRHKITKRGQNVTFRCDPISEHNRLYWYRQTLGQGPEFLTYFQNEAQLEKSRLLSDRFSAERPKGSFSTLEIQRTEQGDSAMYLCASSLTNGSSYNEQFFGPGTRLTVL.

The chain uses TRBV28 and TRBJ2-5; 8 bases map to TRBD2. V was pared by 6 bases and J by 2 bases, with 5 bases of the junction left unmatched. This CDR3 has 14 amino acids. Germline values: CDR1 MDHEN, CDR2 SYDVKM. The CDR3 here is CASSERGNQETQYF. CDR3 DNA sequence: TGTGCCAGCAGCGAGCGGGGGAATCAAGAGACCCAGTACTTC.

This clonotype was found many times. V usage is TRBV20-1 and J usage is TRBJ2-3; D may match TRBD1 or TRBD2 (6 bases each). V shed 6 bases and J shed 1 base, with 14 bases lying between them. Germline CDR1 DFQATT, CDR2 SNEGSKA (reference sequence). The CDR3 extends over 14 amino acids. The CDR3 coding sequence is TGCAGTGCCAGTAGCCGGGGGCGCACAGATACGCAGTATTTT. Encoded protein: CSASSRGRTDTQYF.

V is TRBV20-1 and J is TRBJ2-3, with 9 positions matching TRBD2. V was pared by 1 base and J by 7 bases, with 3 bases of the junction left unmatched. The CDR3 consists of 13 residues. Germline CDR1 reads DFQATT; CDR2 reads SNEGSKA (reference sequence). Here the CDR3 DNA reads TGCAGTGCTAGAGCGAGCGGGAGGTATACGCAGTATTTT. Amino acid sequence: CSARASGRYTQYF.

This clonotype appeared many times. As DNA, the CDR3 is TGCGCCAGCAGCTTGGGGTCAGGGGAAACCTACGAGCAGTACTTC. Amino acids: CASSLGSGETYEQYF. The J gene is TRBJ2-7, the V gene TRBV5-1; TRBD1 might be the D (6 bases). Germline CDR1 and CDR2: SGHRS and YFSETQ. This CDR3 comprises 15 residues. The V and J ends lost 0 bases and 2 bases respectively, with 12 bases between them.

This clonotype was counted many times. J is TRBJ2-5 and V is TRBV3-1; perhaps TRBD2 as D (6 bases). Germline CDR1 is LGHDT and CDR2 is YNNKEL (reference sequence). The CDR3 sequence is 15 residues long. Deletions cut 0 bases from V and 5 bases from J, with 13 bases between. This CDR3 reads CASSQDDGSWETQYF. In DNA form, the CDR3 reads TGTGCCAGCAGCCAAGATGACGGGAGTTGGGAGACCCAGTACTTC.

Only a few counts were recorded for this clonotype. This sequence may be a read error, since a much larger clone differs from it by one base. The chain combines TRBV6-5 with TRBJ2-7; D is perhaps TRBD2 (6 bases). V lost 2 bases, J lost 5 bases, and 13 bases lay in between. The germline gives CDR1 MNHEY, CDR2 SVGAGI. The CDR3 runs 14 residues. DNA for the CDR3: TGTGCCAGCAGTTACCGGGGGAATCCCAACGAGCAGTACTTC. Its translation is CASSYRGNPNEQYF.

This clonotype was picked up many times. The chain employs TRBV27 and TRBJ2-1; D is possibly TRBD2 (6 bases). This CDR3 comprises 16 residues. V dropped 2 bases and J dropped 4 bases, with 15 bases sitting between them. CDR1 and CDR2 (germline): MNHEY, SMNVEV (reference sequence). CDR3 residues: CASSLGDSWAYNEQFF. The CDR3 nucleotides are TGTGCCAGCAGTTTAGGGGACTCTTGGGCGTACAATGAGCAGTTCTTC.

This clonotype was counted at least ten times. The chain employs TRBV5-1 and TRBJ2-3, with D hard to call. The CDR3 length is 17 residues. The V gene lost 1 base and the J gene lost 0 bases, with 15 bases spanning the gap. The germline V gene encodes CDR1 SGHRS and CDR2 YFSETQ. CDR3 residues: CASSLSTQPSSTDTQYF. CDR3 DNA sequence: TGCGCCAGCAGCTTGTCCACCCAACCCTCTAGCACAGATACGCAGTATTTT.

Worth noting for this clonotype: A much larger clone lies a single base off, so this may be a read error. The rearrangement uses TRBV3-1 and TRBJ2-5, with 7 bases that match TRBD1. Germline V gives CDR1 LGHDT, CDR2 YNNKEL (reference sequence). This CDR3 has 14 residues. With V trimmed by 5 bases and J by 4 bases, 7 bases remained unmatched. CDR3 protein: CASSVGTVRETQYF. CDR3 DNA sequence: TGTGCCAGCAGCGTAGGGACAGTACGAGAGACCCAGTACTTC.

This clonotype was counted a few times. The V call is TRBV28, the J call TRBJ2-2; 8 bases are shared with TRBD1. J lost 4 bases, V lost 5 bases, and 9 bases had no gene match. CDR1 and CDR2 (germline): MDHEN, SYDVKM. The CDR3 runs 16 residues. The CDR3 here is CASSHTGGRGTGELFF. The CDR3 nucleotides read TGTGCCAGCAGTCATACAGGGGGGCGCGGCACCGGGGAGCTGTTTTTT.